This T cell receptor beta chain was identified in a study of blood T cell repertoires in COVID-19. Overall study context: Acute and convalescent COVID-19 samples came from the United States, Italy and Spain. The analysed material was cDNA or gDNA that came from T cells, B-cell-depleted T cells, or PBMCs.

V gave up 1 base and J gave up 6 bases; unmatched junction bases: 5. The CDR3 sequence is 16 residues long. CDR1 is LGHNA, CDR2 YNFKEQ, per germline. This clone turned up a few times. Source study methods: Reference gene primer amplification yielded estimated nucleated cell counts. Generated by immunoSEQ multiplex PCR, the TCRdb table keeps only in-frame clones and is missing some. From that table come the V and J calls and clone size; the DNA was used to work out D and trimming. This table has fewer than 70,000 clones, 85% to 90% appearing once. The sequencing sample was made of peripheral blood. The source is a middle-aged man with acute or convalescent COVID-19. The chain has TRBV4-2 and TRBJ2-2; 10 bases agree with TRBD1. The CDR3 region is CASSQGGDRGSGELFF. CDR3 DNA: TGTGCCAGCAGCCAAGGTGGGGACAGGGGATCCGGGGAGCTGTTTTTT.